The rows below give T cell receptor beta chains drawn from one sample of a study of cytomegalovirus exposure and HLA in healthy donors. Some clones are missing from TCRdb's copy, which holds only in-frame ones; the method was immunoSEQ multiplex PCR. The repertoire holds some 150,000 clones, with around 75% as singletons. What was sequenced was PBMCs. The receptors here all came from a man aged 25 to 40 in good health and CMV-seronegative. The CDR3 runs from the conserved cysteine through the conserved F or W. A D gene is named only where the DNA matches it firmly. The size of a clone is reported for some rows only, either as once, few or many, or as a class for expanded clones.

d_gene: TRBD1
v_gene: TRBV7-8
j_gene: TRBJ1-5
abundance: -
CDR3aa: CASSARRQGINQPQHF
CDR3nt: TGTGCCAGCAGCGCCAGAAGACAGGGGATCAATCAGCCCCAGCATTTT

d_gene: TRBD1
v_gene: TRBV15
j_gene: TRBJ1-3
abundance: -
CDR3aa: CATSSKTGGIGNTIYF
CDR3nt: TGTGCCACCAGCAGTAAGACAGGGGGGATTGGAAACACCATATATTTT

d_gene: -
v_gene: TRBV19
j_gene: TRBJ1-6
abundance: once
CDR3aa: CASSIEAGDSPLHF
CDR3nt: TGTGCCAGTAGTATCGAGGCGGGTGATTCACCCCTCCACTTT

d_gene: -
v_gene: TRBV28
j_gene: TRBJ2-2
abundance: -
CDR3aa: CASSRGWELFF
CDR3nt: TGTGCCAGCAGTAGGGGATGGGAGCTGTTTTTT

d_gene: -
v_gene: TRBV6-6
j_gene: TRBJ2-7
abundance: -
CDR3aa: CASSYSWKDNEQYF
CDR3nt: TGTGCCAGCAGTTACTCGTGGAAGGACAACGAGCAGTACTTC

d_gene: -
v_gene: TRBV4-1
j_gene: TRBJ1-1
abundance: -
CDR3aa: CASSQKTGNTEAFF
CDR3nt: TGCGCCAGCAGCCAAAAGACAGGGAACACTGAAGCTTTCTTT

d_gene: -
v_gene: TRBV6-1
j_gene: TRBJ1-5
abundance: -
CDR3aa: CASHSAGGNQPQHF
CDR3nt: TGTGCCAGCCACAGTGCCGGGGGCAATCAGCCCCAGCATTTT

d_gene: TRBD2
v_gene: TRBV7-3
j_gene: TRBJ2-3
abundance: -
CDR3aa: CASSLYSGGTDTQYF
CDR3nt: TGTGCCAGCAGCTTGTATAGCGGGGGAACAGATACGCAGTATTTT

d_gene: TRBD2
v_gene: TRBV7-2
j_gene: TRBJ2-5
abundance: once
CDR3aa: CASSSTSGLETQYF
CDR3nt: TGTGCCAGCAGCTCTACTAGCGGTCTGGAGACCCAGTACTTC

d_gene: TRBD1
v_gene: TRBV5-1
j_gene: TRBJ2-7
abundance: few
CDR3aa: CASSRTGGKDEQYF
CDR3nt: TGCGCCAGCAGCCGGACAGGGGGAAAAGACGAGCAGTACTTC

d_gene: -
v_gene: TRBV28
j_gene: TRBJ1-2
abundance: -
CDR3aa: CASSLPSVSGYTF
CDR3nt: TGTGCCAGCAGTTTACCCTCGGTCTCCGGCTACACCTTC

d_gene: -
v_gene: TRBV7-2
j_gene: TRBJ2-3
abundance: -
CDR3aa: CASSRGLTREDTQYF
CDR3nt: TGTGCCAGCAGCCGAGGACTAACGAGGGAAGATACGCAGTATTTT

d_gene: TRBD1
v_gene: TRBV5-4
j_gene: TRBJ2-5
abundance: -
CDR3aa: CASSLRTGEGTQYF
CDR3nt: TGTGCCAGCAGCTTAAGGACAGGGGAGGGGACCCAGTACTTC

d_gene: -
v_gene: TRBV2
j_gene: TRBJ2-1
abundance: -
CDR3aa: CASKGQGGYNEQFF
CDR3nt: TGTGCCAGCAAGGGGCAGGGAGGATACAATGAGCAGTTCTTC

d_gene: -
v_gene: TRBV5-1
j_gene: TRBJ2-3
abundance: -
CDR3aa: CASRVTGSADTQYF
CDR3nt: TGCGCCAGCAGAGTCACAGGGTCGGCAGATACGCAGTATTTT

d_gene: -
v_gene: TRBV11-1
j_gene: TRBJ1-3
abundance: -
CDR3aa: CASSPAVADRSSGNTIYF
CDR3nt: TGTGCCAGCAGCCCGGCTGTTGCTGACAGGAGCTCTGGAAACACCATATATTTT

d_gene: TRBD2
v_gene: TRBV28
j_gene: TRBJ2-3
abundance: -
CDR3aa: CASSSPGSGGGDTQYF
CDR3nt: TGTGCCAGCAGTTCCCCCGGGAGCGGGGGGGGAGATACGCAGTATTTT

d_gene: TRBD1
v_gene: TRBV25-1
j_gene: TRBJ1-5
abundance: few
CDR3aa: CASSDRGPNQPQHF
CDR3nt: TGTGCCAGCAGCGACAGGGGCCCCAATCAGCCCCAGCATTTT

d_gene: -
v_gene: TRBV7-9
j_gene: TRBJ2-3
abundance: -
CDR3aa: CASSLLQGIEDTQYF
CDR3nt: TGTGCCAGCAGCCTCTTACAGGGAATTGAGGATACGCAGTATTTT

d_gene: -
v_gene: TRBV5-1
j_gene: TRBJ2-1
abundance: -
CDR3aa: CASTTGVADNEQFF
CDR3nt: TGCGCCAGCACCACGGGAGTAGCAGACAATGAGCAGTTCTTC

d_gene: -
v_gene: TRBV5-4
j_gene: TRBJ1-2
abundance: -
CDR3aa: CASSSQDYGYTF
CDR3nt: TGTGCCAGCAGCTCCCAGGACTATGGCTACACCTTC

d_gene: TRBD2
v_gene: TRBV18
j_gene: TRBJ2-2
abundance: -
CDR3aa: CASSPPLGGAGELFF
CDR3nt: TGTGCCAGCTCACCACCGCTGGGAGGGGCCGGGGAGCTGTTTTTT

d_gene: -
v_gene: TRBV6-1
j_gene: TRBJ1-1
abundance: -
CDR3aa: CASGGERPFNTEAFF
CDR3nt: TGTGCCAGCGGCGGCGAGAGGCCATTCAACACTGAAGCTTTCTTT

d_gene: TRBD1
v_gene: TRBV28
j_gene: TRBJ1-2
abundance: few
CDR3aa: CASSSASGQGAVEGYTF
CDR3nt: TGTGCCAGCAGTTCGGCATCTGGACAGGGGGCCGTTGAGGGCTACACCTTC

d_gene: TRBD2
v_gene: TRBV28
j_gene: TRBJ2-5
abundance: -
CDR3aa: CASSPGTSEETQYF
CDR3nt: TGTGCCAGCAGTCCCGGGACTAGCGAAGAGACCCAGTACTTC

d_gene: -
v_gene: TRBV28
j_gene: TRBJ1-2
abundance: few
CDR3aa: CASSYRVGGYTF
CDR3nt: TGTGCCAGCAGTTACAGGGTTGGTGGCTACACCTTC

d_gene: -
v_gene: TRBV6-5
j_gene: TRBJ2-6
abundance: -
CDR3aa: CASSPEGTGANGLTF
CDR3nt: TGTGCCAGCAGCCCCGAGGGGACTGGGGCCAACGGCCTGACTTTC

d_gene: -
v_gene: TRBV7-2
j_gene: TRBJ2-2
abundance: -
CDR3aa: CASSLEGRGELFF
CDR3nt: TGTGCCAGCAGCTTAGAGGGGCGCGGGGAGCTGTTTTTT

d_gene: TRBD2
v_gene: TRBV7-9
j_gene: TRBJ2-4
abundance: few
CDR3aa: CASSLGLAGLKNIQYF
CDR3nt: TGTGCCAGCAGCTTAGGACTAGCGGGGCTCAAAAACATTCAGTACTTC

d_gene: -
v_gene: TRBV5-1
j_gene: TRBJ2-1
abundance: -
CDR3aa: CASSAARDEQFF
CDR3nt: TGCGCCAGCAGCGCGGCCAGGGATGAGCAGTTCTTC

d_gene: TRBD1
v_gene: TRBV7-3
j_gene: TRBJ1-3
abundance: -
CDR3aa: CASSKTGSWRDTIYF
CDR3nt: TGTGCCAGCTCAAAGACAGGGTCCTGGCGGGACACCATATATTTT

d_gene: -
v_gene: TRBV2
j_gene: TRBJ2-5
abundance: -
CDR3aa: CASSQQETQYF
CDR3nt: TGTGCCAGCAGCCAGCAAGAGACCCAGTACTTC

d_gene: TRBD2
v_gene: TRBV27
j_gene: TRBJ2-6
abundance: few
CDR3aa: CASSRGEGFGANGLTF
CDR3nt: TGTGCCAGCAGCCGAGGGGAGGGCTTTGGGGCCAACGGCCTGACTTTC

d_gene: TRBD1
v_gene: TRBV6-1
j_gene: TRBJ2-3
abundance: -
CDR3aa: CASSAATGWDGTDTQYF
CDR3nt: TGTGCCAGCAGTGCAGCGACAGGGTGGGATGGGACAGATACGCAGTATTTT

d_gene: TRBD1
v_gene: TRBV7-2
j_gene: TRBJ1-1
abundance: -
CDR3aa: CASSLQGGAYTEAFF
CDR3nt: TGTGCCAGCAGCCTCCAAGGGGGCGCGTACACTGAAGCTTTCTTT

d_gene: TRBD2
v_gene: TRBV6-1
j_gene: TRBJ2-3
abundance: -
CDR3aa: CASRRLAGVGDTQYF
CDR3nt: TGTGCCAGCAGGAGACTAGCGGGAGTTGGAGATACGCAGTATTTT

d_gene: -
v_gene: TRBV30
j_gene: TRBJ2-1
abundance: -
CDR3aa: CAWSTPLGEQFF
CDR3nt: TGTGCCTGGAGTACCCCACTAGGTGAGCAGTTCTTC

d_gene: TRBD1
v_gene: TRBV29-1
j_gene: TRBJ1-2
abundance: once
CDR3aa: CSVEAGQGTNYGYTF
CDR3nt: TGCAGCGTTGAAGCGGGACAGGGAACTAACTATGGCTACACCTTC

d_gene: TRBD2
v_gene: TRBV11-2
j_gene: TRBJ2-3
abundance: -
CDR3aa: CASSLGLAIDTQYF
CDR3nt: TGTGCCAGCAGCTTGGGACTAGCAATAGATACGCAGTATTTT

d_gene: -
v_gene: TRBV7-9
j_gene: TRBJ1-2
abundance: -
CDR3aa: CSSSHRVDYGYTF
CDR3nt: TGTTCCAGCAGCCACCGGGTCGACTATGGCTACACCTTC